Sequencing of this T cell receptor (beta chain) was carried out in a study of T cell repertoires in cytomegalovirus infection. Overall study context: Signatures in public TCR beta sequences pointed to both CMV infection and matching HLA type.

Unmatched junction bases numbered 4, after V lost 6 bases and J lost 6 bases. The CDR3 sequence is 12 residues long. CDR1 and CDR2 from the germline V gene are SEHNR and FQNEAQ (reference sequence). This clonotype was counted at least ten times. TCRdb processed the reads anew with MiXCR; each CDR3 protein has one entry. The repertoire holds 490,000 or so distinct CDR3 sequences, with 11% as singletons. This sequence was found in a human donor in good health (CMV status not recorded). Some clones in this sample may be carry-over from other donors' samples. The gene calls are TRBV7-9 and TRBJ1-1, with TRBD1 matching over 7 bases. What was sequenced was PBMCs. In DNA form, the CDR3 reads TGTGCCAGCAGTTCCGGGACAGCTGAAGCTTTCTTT. It codes for CASSSGTAEAFF.